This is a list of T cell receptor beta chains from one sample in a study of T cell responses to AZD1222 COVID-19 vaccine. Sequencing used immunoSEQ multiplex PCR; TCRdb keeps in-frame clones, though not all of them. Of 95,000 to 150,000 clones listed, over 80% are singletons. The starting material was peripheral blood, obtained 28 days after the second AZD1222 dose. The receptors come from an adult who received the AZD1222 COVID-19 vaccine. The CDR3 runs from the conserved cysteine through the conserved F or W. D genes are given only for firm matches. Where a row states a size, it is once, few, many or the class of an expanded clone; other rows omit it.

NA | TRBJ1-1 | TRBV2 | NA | CASSVTAMNTEAFF | TGTGCCAGCAGTGTGACAGCGATGAACACTGAAGCTTTCTTT
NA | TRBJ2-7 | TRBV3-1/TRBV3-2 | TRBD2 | CASSLGASGVYYEQYF | TGTGCCAGCAGCCTCGGGGCTAGCGGCGTGTACTACGAGCAGTACTTC
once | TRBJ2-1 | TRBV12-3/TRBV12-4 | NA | CASSTGLLQFF | TGTGCCAGCAGCACGGGTCTATTACAGTTCTTC
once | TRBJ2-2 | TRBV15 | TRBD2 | CATSSGLANTGELFF | TGTGCCACCAGCAGTGGACTAGCTAATACCGGGGAGCTGTTTTTT
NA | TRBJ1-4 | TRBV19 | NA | CAKDKPPRTNEKLFF | TGTGCCAAGGACAAACCCCCTCGCACTAATGAAAAACTGTTTTTT
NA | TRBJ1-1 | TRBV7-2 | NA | CASSPTRYQGAFF | TGTGCCAGCAGCCCCACCAGGTACCAAGGGGCTTTCTTT
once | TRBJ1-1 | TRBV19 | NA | CASTPRGQSYLPSLNTEAFF | TGTGCCAGTACCCCCCGTGGGCAGAGCTACCTTCCTTCCTTGAACACTGAAGCTTTCTTT
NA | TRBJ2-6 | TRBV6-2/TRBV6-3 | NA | CASSRGLRVGGANVLTF | TGTGCCAGCAGTCGGGGACTCAGGGTCGGTGGGGCCAACGTCCTGACTTTC
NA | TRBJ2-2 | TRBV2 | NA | CASSEDPRDAGELFF | TGTGCCAGCAGTGAAGATCCCAGGGACGCCGGGGAGCTGTTTTTT
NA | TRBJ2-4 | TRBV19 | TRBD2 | CASSMDRGGNQYF | TGTGCCAGTAGTATGGATCGGGGGGGAAATCAGTACTTC
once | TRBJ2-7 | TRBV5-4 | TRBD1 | CASSPSFRDRGHEQYF | TGTGCCAGCAGCCCGTCATTCCGGGACAGGGGCCACGAGCAGTACTTC
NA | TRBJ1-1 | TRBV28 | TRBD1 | CASSRGGTGNTEAFF | TGTGCCAGCAGTCGAGGAGGGACAGGGAACACTGAAGCTTTCTTT
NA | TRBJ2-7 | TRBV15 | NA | CATSRDGAGSYEQYF | TGTGCCACCAGCAGAGATGGGGCAGGGTCCTACGAGCAGTACTTC
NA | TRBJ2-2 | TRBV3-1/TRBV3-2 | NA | CASSQVSGAIGELFF | TGTGCCAGCAGCCAAGTGTCGGGGGCGATCGGGGAGCTGTTTTTT
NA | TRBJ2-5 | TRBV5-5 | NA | CASSLGQETQYF | TGTGCCAGCAGCTTGGGCCAAGAGACCCAGTACTTC
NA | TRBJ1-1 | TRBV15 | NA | CATSGKGEAFF | TGTGCCACCAGCGGAAAGGGTGAAGCTTTCTTT
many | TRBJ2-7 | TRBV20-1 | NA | CSASSVSQYEQYF | TGCAGTGCTAGTTCCGTGAGTCAGTACGAGCAGTACTTC
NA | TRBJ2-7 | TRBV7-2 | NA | CASSLAVDASSYEQYF | TGTGCCAGCAGCTTAGCGGTGGACGCGAGCTCCTACGAGCAGTACTTC
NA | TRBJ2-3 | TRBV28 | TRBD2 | CASSLIPRLAGVNLADTQYF | TGTGCCAGCAGTTTAATCCCTCGACTAGCGGGAGTAAATTTGGCAGATACGCAGTATTTT
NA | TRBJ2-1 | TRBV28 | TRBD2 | CASSLRAAGGADEQFF | TGTGCCAGCAGCTTAAGGGCCGCGGGGGGGGCCGATGAGCAGTTCTTC
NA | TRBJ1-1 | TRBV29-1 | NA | CSVVKGKSGGTEAFF | TGCAGCGTTGTGAAGGGCAAGAGCGGAGGCACTGAAGCTTTCTTT
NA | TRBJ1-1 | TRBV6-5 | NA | CASSISGYTEAFF | TGTGCCAGCAGTATTTCAGGGTACACTGAAGCTTTCTTT
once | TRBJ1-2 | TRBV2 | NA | CASSDSAVNYGYTF | TGTGCCAGCAGTGATAGTGCAGTAAACTATGGCTACACCTTC
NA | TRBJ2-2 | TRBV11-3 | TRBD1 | CASSLPTGGRTGELFF | TGTGCCAGCAGCCTCCCGACAGGGGGCAGGACCGGGGAGCTGTTTTTT
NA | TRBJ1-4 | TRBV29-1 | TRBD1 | CSVSADRGRAEKLFF | TGCAGCGTGTCCGCCGACAGGGGGCGCGCGGAAAAACTGTTTTTT
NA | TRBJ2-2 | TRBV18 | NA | CASSPRLAGESGELFF | TGTGCCAGCTCACCGCGGCTTGCAGGGGAATCCGGGGAGCTGTTTTTT
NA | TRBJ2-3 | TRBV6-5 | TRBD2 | CASSLAGVTDTQYF | TGTGCCAGCAGTCTAGCGGGGGTCACAGATACGCAGTATTTT